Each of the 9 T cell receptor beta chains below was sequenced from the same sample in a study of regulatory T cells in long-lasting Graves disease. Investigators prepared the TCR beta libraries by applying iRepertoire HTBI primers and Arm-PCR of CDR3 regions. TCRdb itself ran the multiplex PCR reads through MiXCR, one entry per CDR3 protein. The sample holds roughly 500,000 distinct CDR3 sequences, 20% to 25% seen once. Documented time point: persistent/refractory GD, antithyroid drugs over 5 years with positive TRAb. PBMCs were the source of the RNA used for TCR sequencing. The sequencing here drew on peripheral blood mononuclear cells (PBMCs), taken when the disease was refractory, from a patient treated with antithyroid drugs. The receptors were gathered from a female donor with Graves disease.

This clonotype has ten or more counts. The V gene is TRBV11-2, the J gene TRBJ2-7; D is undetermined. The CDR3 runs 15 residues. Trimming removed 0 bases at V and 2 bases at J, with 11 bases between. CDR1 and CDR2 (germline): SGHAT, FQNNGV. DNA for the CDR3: TGTGCCAGCAGCTTAGATGTTAACCAAGCCTACGAGCAGTACTTC. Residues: CASSLDVNQAYEQYF.

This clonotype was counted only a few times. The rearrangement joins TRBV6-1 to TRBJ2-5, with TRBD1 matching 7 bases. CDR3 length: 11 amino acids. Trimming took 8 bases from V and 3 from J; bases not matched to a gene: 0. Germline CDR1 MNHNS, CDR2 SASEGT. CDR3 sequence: CASGTEETQYF. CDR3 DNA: TGTGCCAGCGGGACAGAAGAGACCCAGTACTTC.

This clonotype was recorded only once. The DNA for the CDR3 is TGTGCCAGCAGGGCGGGGGTAGGCCTCTCTGGAAACACCATATATTTT. Translation gives CASRAGVGLSGNTIYF. The chain carries TRBV5-5 and TRBJ1-3, with TRBD1 as a possible D gene (5 bases). This CDR3 has 16 residues. CDR1 SGHKS and CDR2 YYEKEE come from the germline V gene (reference sequence). V was trimmed by 5 bases and J by 0 bases, leaving 15 bases between them.

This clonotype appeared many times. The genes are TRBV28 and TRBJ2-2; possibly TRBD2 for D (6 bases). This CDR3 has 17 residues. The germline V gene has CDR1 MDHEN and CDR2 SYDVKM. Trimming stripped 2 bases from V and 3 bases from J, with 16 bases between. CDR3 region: CASSLRAGISDTGELFF. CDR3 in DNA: TGTGCCAGCAGTTTACGGGCGGGGATTTCGGACACCGGGGAGCTGTTTTTT.

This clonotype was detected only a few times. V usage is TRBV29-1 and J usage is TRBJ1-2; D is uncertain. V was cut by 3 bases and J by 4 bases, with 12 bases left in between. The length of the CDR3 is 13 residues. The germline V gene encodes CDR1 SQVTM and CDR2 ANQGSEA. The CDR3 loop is CSVDPQRPYGYTF. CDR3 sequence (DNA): TGCAGCGTTGATCCGCAGCGACCCTATGGCTACACCTTC.

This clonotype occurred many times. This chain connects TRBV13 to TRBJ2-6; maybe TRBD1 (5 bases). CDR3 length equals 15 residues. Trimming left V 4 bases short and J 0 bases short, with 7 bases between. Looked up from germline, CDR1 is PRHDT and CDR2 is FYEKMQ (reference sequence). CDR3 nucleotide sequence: TGTGCCAGCAGCTCCAGGGTCTCTGGGGCCAACGTCCTGACTTTC. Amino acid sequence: CASSSRVSGANVLTF. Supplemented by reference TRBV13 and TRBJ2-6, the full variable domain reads AAGVIQSPRHLIKEKRETATLKCYPIPRHDTVYWYQQGPGQDPQFLISFYEKMQSDKGSIPDRFSAQQFSDYHSELNMSSLELGDSALYFCASSSRVSGANVLTFGAGSRLTVL.

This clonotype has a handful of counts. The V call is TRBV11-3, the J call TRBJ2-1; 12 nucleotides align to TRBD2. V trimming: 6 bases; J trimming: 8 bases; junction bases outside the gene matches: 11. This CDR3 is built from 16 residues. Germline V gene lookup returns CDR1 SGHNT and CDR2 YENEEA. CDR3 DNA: TGTGCCAGCAGTTCGACTAGCGGGAGTTACCACGATGAGCAGTTCTTC. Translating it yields CASSSTSGSYHDEQFF.

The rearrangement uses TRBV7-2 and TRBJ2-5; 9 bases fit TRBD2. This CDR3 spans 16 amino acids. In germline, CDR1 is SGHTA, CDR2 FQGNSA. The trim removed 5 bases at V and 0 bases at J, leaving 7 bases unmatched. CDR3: CASSPSGRSYQETQYF. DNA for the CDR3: TGTGCCAGCAGCCCCAGCGGGAGGTCGTACCAAGAGACCCAGTACTTC.

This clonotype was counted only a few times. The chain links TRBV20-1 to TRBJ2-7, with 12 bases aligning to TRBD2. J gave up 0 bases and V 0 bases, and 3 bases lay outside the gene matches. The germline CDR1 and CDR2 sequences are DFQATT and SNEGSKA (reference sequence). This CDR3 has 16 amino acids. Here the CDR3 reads CSARDLAGGPSYEQYF. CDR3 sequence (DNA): TGCAGTGCTAGAGACCTAGCGGGAGGGCCCTCCTACGAGCAGTACTTC.